This T cell receptor (beta chain) was identified during a study of shared clonotypes between healthy human individuals. In the naive CD8 group, cells lacked CD45RO and were positively selected for CCR7, so terminally differentiated effector memory CD45RA+ cells were left out. Profiling relied on immunoSEQ multiplex PCR, and the TCRdb table lists in-frame clones only, not all of them. The sample includes some 2,100,000 clones, under 95% of them seen just once. This receptor was obtained from a man aged 18 to 29 in good health. Some clones in this sample may be carry-over from other donors' samples. The specimen was naive CD8+ T cells from PBMCs.

The CDR3 loop reads CASSRQGGNEQFF. As DNA, the CDR3 is TGTGCCAGCTCACGACAGGGGGGGAATGAGCAGTTCTTC. The chain recombines TRBV18 with TRBJ2-1, with 9 bases matching TRBD1. The CDR3 contains 13 residues. CDR1 and CDR2 (germline): KGHSH, LQKENI. Trimming at V came to 4 bases and at J to 7 bases, leaving 2 bases not matched to a gene.